Sequencing of this TCR beta chain was carried out in a study of blood T cell repertoires in COVID-19. The germline V gene encodes CDR1 SNHLY and CDR2 FYNNEI. This CDR3 has 15 amino acids. V was pared by 10 bases and J by 5 bases, with 13 bases of the junction left unmatched. Here immunoSEQ multiplex PCR was the method, and the copy in TCRdb shows in-frame clones only, minus some. Of 70,000 to 90,000 clones listed, around 87% are singletons. What was sequenced was peripheral blood. This clonotype originated in a man older than 75 with active or convalescent COVID-19. The gene calls are TRBV2 and TRBJ2-3; 9 bases agree with TRBD2. The CDR3 DNA is TGTGCCACCCACGTCCTAGCGGGGTACGGAGATACGCAGTATTTT. It encodes CATHVLAGYGDTQYF.